The 13 T cell receptor beta chains reported below all come from one sample, sequenced in a study of T cells after yellow fever vaccination. MiXCR, run by TCRdb on the 5' RACE reads, gives a single entry per CDR3 protein. The sample lists hundreds of thousands of distinct CDR3 sequences, approximately 13% occurring once. Sample: PBMCs, taken on the day of the yellow fever booster vaccination. These TCRs come from a man aged 25 to 45 who received the YFV17D yellow fever vaccine.

This clonotype was detected a few times. CDR3 DNA: TGCGCCAGCAGTGAGTCGACGGGGACAGCAAATGAGCAGTTCTTC. Its translation is CASSESTGTANEQFF. This rearrangement joins TRBV10-1 to TRBJ2-1, with 7 bases fitting TRBD1. The CDR3 spans 15 residues. V was pared by 0 bases and J by 7 bases, with 6 bases of the junction left unmatched. Germline CDR1 is WNHNN and CDR2 is SYGVQD (reference sequence).

The chain has TRBV19 and TRBJ2-1; 11 nucleotides match TRBD2. This CDR3 comprises 16 residues. Germline V lookup: CDR1 LNHDA, CDR2 SQIVND (reference sequence). Trimming took 4 bases from V and 4 from J; bases not matched to a gene: 6. The CDR3 sequence: CASSTLTSGMYNEQFF. Here the CDR3 DNA reads TGTGCCAGTAGTACCTTGACTAGCGGGATGTACAATGAGCAGTTCTTC.

This chain uses TRBV27 with TRBJ1-5; no clear D. This CDR3 has 14 amino acids. V was pared by 6 bases and J by 0 bases, with 9 bases between. Per the germline V gene, CDR1 is MNHEY and CDR2 is SMNVEV (reference sequence). This CDR3 is CASRSGGSNQPQHF. Written as DNA, the CDR3 is TGTGCCAGCAGGAGTGGAGGTAGCAATCAGCCCCAGCATTTT.

This clonotype was seen more than once but under ten times. CDR3 region: CSASQDRDGTGELFF. In DNA, the CDR3 is TGCAGTGCTAGCCAGGACAGGGACGGCACCGGGGAGCTGTTTTTT. This chain uses TRBV20-1 with TRBJ2-2; 8 bases line up with TRBD1. Germline CDR1 and CDR2: DFQATT and SNEGSKA (reference sequence). The V and J ends lost 3 bases and 4 bases, in that order; junction bases with no gene match: 7. The CDR3 spans 15 residues.

The V call is TRBV4-3, the J call TRBJ2-2, with D tentatively TRBD1 or TRBD2 (6 bases each). This CDR3 region has 16 residues. Trimming took 3 bases from V and 3 from J, leaving 14 bases between them. Germline assignment: CDR1 LGHNA and CDR2 YSLEER. CDR3 amino acids: CASSQRDISYTGELFF. CDR3 in DNA: TGCGCCAGCAGCCAGCGGGACATAAGTTACACCGGGGAGCTGTTTTTT.

This clonotype was seen a few times. The chain recombines TRBV5-1 with TRBJ1-4; D remains ambiguous. Germline assignment: CDR1 SGHRS and CDR2 YFSETQ. V shed 0 bases and J shed 4 bases, with 7 bases lying between them. This CDR3 comprises 14 residues. The CDR3 nucleotides are TGCGCCAGCAGCTTGGACGGGGATAATGAAAAACTGTTTTTT. Its protein is CASSLDGDNEKLFF.

The rearrangement joins TRBV28 to TRBJ2-1, with 9 bases lining up with TRBD2. In germline, CDR1 is MDHEN, CDR2 SYDVKM. The CDR3 has 15 residues. The trim removed 6 bases at V and 7 bases at J, leaving 10 bases unmatched. The CDR3 bases are TGTGCCAGCAGCATTATAGCGGGAGAGGGTAATGAGCAGTTCTTC. It encodes CASSIIAGEGNEQFF. Full variable domain (missing parts from reference TRBV28 and TRBJ2-1): DVKVTQSSRYLVKRTGEKVFLECVQDMDHENMFWYRQDPGLGLRLIYFSYDVKMKEKGDIPEGYSVSREKKERFSLILESASTNQTSMYLCASSIIAGEGNEQFFGPGTRLTVL.

In its sample, this clonotype was seen a few times. The chain carries TRBV7-2 and TRBJ2-3; 7 positions agree with TRBD1. With 5 bases clipped from V and 0 bases from J, the junction kept 8 bases outside the gene matches. Germline CDR1 is SGHTA and CDR2 is FQGNSA. The CDR3 totals 16 residues. This chain's CDR3 is CASSPDRPRSTDTQYF. CDR3 sequence (DNA): TGTGCCAGCAGCCCGGACAGGCCTAGAAGCACAGATACGCAGTATTTT.

The chain uses TRBV2 and TRBJ1-1; D unclear. Germline V gene lookup returns CDR1 SNHLY and CDR2 FYNNEI. V dropped 1 base and J dropped 7 bases, with 10 bases sitting between them. CDR3 size: 13 residues. CDR3 loop: CASSEGVGHEAFF. The CDR3 DNA follows: TGTGCCAGCAGTGAAGGGGTAGGGCATGAAGCTTTCTTT. Drawing the rest from reference TRBV2 and TRBJ1-1, the complete variable domain is EPEVTQTPSHQVTQMGQEVILRCVPISNHLYFYWYRQILGQKVEFLVSFYNNEISEKSEIFDDQFSVERPDGSNFTLKIRSTKLEDSAMYFCASSEGVGHEAFFGQGTRLTVV.

This clonotype was observed at least ten times. The chain has TRBV27 and TRBJ2-7; tentative D call: TRBD1 (5 bases). The CDR3 runs to 15 residues. V gave up 3 bases and J gave up 3 bases, with 15 bases separating them. The germline V gene has CDR1 MNHEY and CDR2 SMNVEV (reference sequence). The CDR3 bases are TGTGCCAGCAGTTTCCTCGACAGTCCCTACTACGAGCAGTACTTC. Protein sequence: CASSFLDSPYYEQYF.

This rearrangement joins TRBV6-4 to TRBJ2-3, with D perhaps TRBD2 (6 bases). The CDR3 sequence is 13 residues long. Trimming shortened V by 2 bases and J by 3 bases, and 6 bases separated the two germline ends. The germline CDR1 and CDR2 sequences are MRHNA and SNTAGT. CDR3 DNA sequence: TGTGCCAGCAGTGACCGGGAGACAGATACGCAGTATTTT. This translates into CASSDRETDTQYF.

This clonotype was counted at least ten times. The rearrangement joins TRBV29-1 to TRBJ2-7; a weak D match, TRBD2 (6 bases). CDR3 length: 13 amino acids. The V gene lost 3 bases and the J gene lost 3 bases, with 12 bases spanning the gap. Looked up from germline, CDR1 is SQVTM and CDR2 is ANQGSEA. CDR3 nucleotides: TGCAGCGTTGACGTGGGCGGGAACTACGAGCAGTACTTC. Protein: CSVDVGGNYEQYF.

This clonotype was detected only a few times. This chain links TRBV5-1 with TRBJ1-1, with 7 bases aligning to TRBD1. CDR1 SGHRS and CDR2 YFSETQ come from the germline V gene. The CDR3 runs 15 residues. The junction had 5 bases not matched to a gene; V was cut back by 0 bases and J by 3 bases. The CDR3 loop is CASSLDGQADTEAFF. The DNA of the CDR3 is TGCGCCAGCAGCTTGGATGGACAGGCGGACACTGAAGCTTTCTTT.